Listed below are T cell receptor beta chains from one sample, sequenced in a study of blood T cell repertoires in COVID-19. Profiling relied on immunoSEQ multiplex PCR, and the TCRdb table lists in-frame clones only, not all of them. The sample has about 100,000 clones; roughly 90% are singletons. The sequencing sample was made of peripheral blood. These receptors were collected from a woman aged 55-69 years with acute or convalescent COVID-19. The CDR3 runs from the conserved cysteine through the conserved F or W. D genes are given only for firm matches. Size values are once, few and many counts, or a class for expanded clones, and some rows have none.

j_call: TRBJ1-1; v_call: TRBV12-3/TRBV12-4; d_call: -; clone_size: once; cdr3_aa: CASSGRINTEAFF; cdr3_nt: TGTGCCAGCTCGGGTAGGATCAACACTGAAGCTTTCTTT
j_call: TRBJ1-1; v_call: TRBV30; d_call: -; clone_size: -; cdr3_aa: CAWSLIGGVTEAFF; cdr3_nt: TGTGCCTGGAGTCTGATAGGGGGTGTTACTGAAGCTTTCTTT
j_call: TRBJ1-1; v_call: TRBV30; d_call: -; clone_size: -; cdr3_aa: CAWYRDDTEAFF; cdr3_nt: TGTGCCTGGTACAGGGATGACACTGAAGCTTTCTTT
j_call: TRBJ2-7; v_call: TRBV6-5; d_call: -; clone_size: -; cdr3_aa: CASSYRGGIHEQYF; cdr3_nt: TGTGCCAGCAGTTACAGGGGGGGGATACACGAGCAGTACTTC
j_call: TRBJ1-2; v_call: TRBV5-1; d_call: -; clone_size: -; cdr3_aa: CASSLDRAVSGYTF; cdr3_nt: TGCGCCAGCAGCTTGGACAGGGCGGTCTCTGGCTACACCTTC
j_call: TRBJ2-4; v_call: TRBV5-4; d_call: -; clone_size: -; cdr3_aa: CASSLGPGENIQYF; cdr3_nt: TGTGCCAGCAGCTTGGGTCCAGGGGAAAACATTCAGTACTTC
j_call: TRBJ1-5; v_call: TRBV5-1; d_call: TRBD1; clone_size: -; cdr3_aa: CASSMTGINQPQHF; cdr3_nt: TGCGCCAGCAGTATGACAGGGATCAATCAGCCCCAGCATTTT
j_call: TRBJ2-3; v_call: TRBV6-5; d_call: -; clone_size: -; cdr3_aa: CASSVASSTDTQYF; cdr3_nt: TGTGCCAGCTCGGTAGCGTCTAGCACAGATACGCAGTATTTT
j_call: TRBJ2-1; v_call: TRBV24-1; d_call: TRBD2; clone_size: -; cdr3_aa: CATSDFGASGSYNEQFF; cdr3_nt: TGTGCCACCAGTGATTTCGGAGCTAGCGGGAGTTATAATGAGCAGTTCTTC
j_call: TRBJ1-6; v_call: TRBV7-9; d_call: -; clone_size: few; cdr3_aa: CASSSDTGFIDSPLHF; cdr3_nt: TGTGCCAGCAGCTCGGACACAGGGTTCATTGATTCACCCCTCCACTTT
j_call: TRBJ2-3; v_call: TRBV28; d_call: -; clone_size: -; cdr3_aa: CASSLWGGGEDTQYF; cdr3_nt: TGTGCCAGCAGTTTATGGGGAGGGGGAGAAGATACGCAGTATTTT
j_call: TRBJ1-3; v_call: TRBV6-4; d_call: -; clone_size: -; cdr3_aa: CASSDSTLPRGNTIYF; cdr3_nt: TGTGCCAGCAGTGACTCAACTCTACCGAGGGGAAACACCATATATTTT
j_call: TRBJ2-1; v_call: TRBV9; d_call: -; clone_size: -; cdr3_aa: CASSVGGGVSSYNEQFF; cdr3_nt: TGTGCCAGCAGCGTAGGTGGCGGGGTGAGCTCCTACAATGAGCAGTTCTTC
j_call: TRBJ1-1; v_call: TRBV28; d_call: -; clone_size: -; cdr3_aa: CASSLQGRNTEAFF; cdr3_nt: TGTGCCAGCAGTTTACAGGGCCGGAACACTGAAGCTTTCTTT
j_call: TRBJ2-1; v_call: TRBV29-1; d_call: -; clone_size: -; cdr3_aa: CSVEERTVNEQFF; cdr3_nt: TGCAGCGTTGAAGAAAGGACAGTTAATGAGCAGTTCTTC
j_call: TRBJ2-6; v_call: TRBV7-6; d_call: -; clone_size: -; cdr3_aa: CASSLASISNTGANVLTF; cdr3_nt: TGTGCCAGCAGCTTAGCTTCTATTAGCAATACTGGGGCCAACGTCCTGACTTTC
j_call: TRBJ2-7; v_call: TRBV5-1; d_call: TRBD2; clone_size: -; cdr3_aa: CASRLGLAGSDEQYF; cdr3_nt: TGCGCCAGCAGGTTGGGACTAGCGGGTTCCGACGAGCAGTACTTC
j_call: TRBJ2-7; v_call: TRBV5-1; d_call: -; clone_size: -; cdr3_aa: CASSLGEEFYQQYF; cdr3_nt: TGCGCCAGCAGCTTAGGGGAGGAGTTCTACCAGCAGTACTTC
j_call: TRBJ1-3; v_call: TRBV18; d_call: TRBD1; clone_size: once; cdr3_aa: CASSPRDRTTGNTIYF; cdr3_nt: TGTGCCAGCTCACCCAGGGACAGGACGACTGGAAACACCATATATTTT
j_call: TRBJ1-5; v_call: TRBV13; d_call: TRBD1; clone_size: -; cdr3_aa: CASSLTGGNQPQHF; cdr3_nt: TGTGCCAGCAGCTTGACAGGGGGAAATCAGCCCCAGCATTTT
j_call: TRBJ2-4; v_call: TRBV9; d_call: -; clone_size: -; cdr3_aa: CASSARDSNPLWNIQYF; cdr3_nt: TGTGCCAGCAGCGCCCGGGACTCAAACCCCTTATGGAACATTCAGTACTTC
j_call: TRBJ2-1; v_call: TRBV29-1; d_call: TRBD2; clone_size: -; cdr3_aa: CSVEESRGTSGSRQFF; cdr3_nt: TGCAGCGTTGAAGAATCTAGGGGGACTAGCGGGAGTCGGCAGTTCTTC
j_call: TRBJ1-2; v_call: TRBV23-1; d_call: -; clone_size: once; cdr3_aa: CASSQSGPGDGGYGYTF; cdr3_nt: TGCGCCAGCAGTCAATCGGGCCCAGGGGACGGCGGCTATGGCTACACCTTC
j_call: TRBJ2-7; v_call: TRBV11-2; d_call: TRBD2; clone_size: once; cdr3_aa: CASSLGLAGGEQYF; cdr3_nt: TGTGCCAGCAGCTTAGGACTAGCAGGAGGCGAGCAGTACTTC
j_call: TRBJ2-2; v_call: TRBV29-1; d_call: -; clone_size: few; cdr3_aa: CSSRDLNTGELFF; cdr3_nt: TGCAGTAGCCGGGACTTAAACACCGGGGAGCTGTTTTTT
j_call: TRBJ1-6; v_call: TRBV10-3; d_call: TRBD1; clone_size: -; cdr3_aa: CAIRVGTDNSPLHF; cdr3_nt: TGTGCCATCAGAGTCGGGACAGATAATTCACCCCTCCACTTT
j_call: TRBJ1-3; v_call: TRBV15; d_call: -; clone_size: -; cdr3_aa: CATSRDTRVGNTIYF; cdr3_nt: TGTGCCACCAGCAGAGATACGAGGGTTGGAAACACCATATATTTT